A few counts support the clone carrying this T cell receptor beta chain. Its specificity is not known. Primed by a sample-barcoded 5' primer and a J-beta primer mix, a second PCR proceeded for about 6 to 11 cycles. MiXCR was run by TCRdb on the 5' RACE reads, yielding one entry per CDR3 protein. Among 1,500,000 or so distinct CDR3 sequences listed, approximately 60% were seen once. V was pared by 6 bases and J by 5 bases, with 7 bases of the junction left unmatched. The CDR3 has 15 amino acids. Total RNA extracted from each sample amounted to at least 5 micrograms. The data were obtained in a study of blood T cells in healthy people across ages. Overall study findings and caveats: Estimates drawn from one million T cells were deemed to understate diversity.

This rearrangement joins TRBV12-3 or TRBV12-4 to TRBJ2-3; 11 bases are a match to TRBD2. This receptor was obtained from a young man in good health. Material: blood. The CDR3 sequence is CASRAPGLAVDTQYF. In DNA form, the CDR3 reads TGTGCCAGCAGAGCCCCGGGACTAGCGGTAGATACGCAGTATTTT.